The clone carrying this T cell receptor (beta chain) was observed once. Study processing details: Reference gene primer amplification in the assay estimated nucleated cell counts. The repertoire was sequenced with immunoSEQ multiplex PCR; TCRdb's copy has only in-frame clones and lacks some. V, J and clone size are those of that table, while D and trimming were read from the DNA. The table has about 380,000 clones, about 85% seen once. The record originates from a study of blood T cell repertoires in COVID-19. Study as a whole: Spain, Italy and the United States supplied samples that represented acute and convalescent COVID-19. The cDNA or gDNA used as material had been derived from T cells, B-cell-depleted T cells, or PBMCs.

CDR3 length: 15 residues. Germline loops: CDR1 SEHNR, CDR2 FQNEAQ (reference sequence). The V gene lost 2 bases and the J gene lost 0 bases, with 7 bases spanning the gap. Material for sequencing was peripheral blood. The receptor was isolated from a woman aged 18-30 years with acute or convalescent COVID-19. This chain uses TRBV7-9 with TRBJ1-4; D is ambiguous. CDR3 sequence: CASSLWSATNEKLFF. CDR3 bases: TGTGCCAGCAGCTTATGGAGTGCAACTAATGAAAAACTGTTTTTT.